A single sample gave rise to the 28 T cell receptor beta chains below, sequenced in a study of technical replicates of blood from several donors. This table comes from immunoSEQ multiplex PCR, and its TCRdb copy is limited to in-frame clones, with some not included. Of some 85,000 clones listed, around 94% are singletons. The sample taken for sequencing was T cells isolated from PBMCs. The receptor source for this set is a human donor in good health.

The gene calls are TRBV19 and TRBJ1-4; 10 bases are a match to TRBD1. Germline assignment: CDR1 LNHDA and CDR2 SQIVND (reference sequence). This CDR3 has 15 amino acids. Trimming removed 4 bases from V and 7 bases from J; junction bases left unmatched: 6. CDR3 nucleotide sequence: TGTGCCAGTAGTACCGGACAGGGGGAGAGTGAAAAACTGTTTTTT. Protein sequence: CASSTGQGESEKLFF.

The chain combines TRBV6-5 with TRBJ1-3; 9 bases align to TRBD1. The junction had 8 bases not matched to a gene; V was cut back by 0 bases and J by 8 bases. Looked up from germline, CDR1 is MNHEY and CDR2 is SVGAGI. This CDR3 spans 16 amino acids. In DNA, the CDR3 is TGTGCCAGCAGTTACTCGGGGGACAGGGTTAAGGACACCATATATTTT. Encoded protein: CASSYSGDRVKDTIYF.

The chain is built from TRBV5-1 and TRBJ1-4, with a tentative D call TRBD1 (5 bases). The germline gives CDR1 SGHRS, CDR2 YFSETQ. Trimming pared 1 base from V and 8 bases from J, leaving 21 bases between. The CDR3 runs 17 residues. The CDR3 loop reads CASSLPGSTARGEKLFF. CDR3 nucleotide sequence: TGCGCCAGCAGCTTGCCCGGATCGACAGCCCGGGGGGAAAAACTGTTTTTT.

This chain links TRBV19 with TRBJ2-7; 9 bases map to TRBD1. V lost 6 bases and J lost 1; bases outside the gene matches: 7. Germline lookup yields CDR1 LNHDA and CDR2 SQIVND (reference sequence). This CDR3 contains 15 residues. The CDR3 protein is CASSPRGTGSYEQYF. The CDR3, as DNA: TGTGCCAGTAGCCCTAGGGGGACAGGGTCCTACGAGCAGTACTTC.

This chain connects TRBV30 to TRBJ1-2, with D possibly being TRBD1 (6 bases). CDR3 length: 12 amino acids. CDR1 and CDR2 from the germline V gene are GTSNPN and SVGIG (reference sequence). Trimming left V 1 base short and J 5 bases short, with 8 bases between. CDR3 nucleotides: TGTGCCTGGAGTGGGACAGATTATGGCTACACCTTC. Translating gives CAWSGTDYGYTF. Supplemented by reference TRBV30 and TRBJ1-2, the full variable domain reads SQTIHQWPATLVQPVGSPLSLECTVEGTSNPNLYWYRQAAGRGLQLLFYSVGIGQISSEVPQNLSASRPQDRQFILSSKKLLLSDSGFYLCAWSGTDYGYTFGSGTRLTVV.

The chain is built from TRBV2 and TRBJ1-1, with 7 bases identical to TRBD1. This CDR3 spans 12 amino acids. V gave up 6 bases and J gave up 7 bases; unmatched junction bases: 5. Germline lookup yields CDR1 SNHLY and CDR2 FYNNEI. CDR3: CASSGTAFEAFF. CDR3 DNA: TGTGCCAGCAGCGGGACAGCCTTTGAAGCTTTCTTT.

J is TRBJ1-1 and V is TRBV5-1; D is undetermined. Between the trimmed V and J ends, which lost 1 base and 7 bases, there was a span of 14 bases. Germline CDR1 SGHRS, CDR2 YFSETQ. The CDR3 sequence is 14 residues long. CDR3 sequence: CASSLSRGAGEAFF. CDR3 nucleotides: TGCGCCAGCAGCTTGTCCCGGGGAGCGGGTGAAGCTTTCTTT.

The chain has TRBV9 and TRBJ1-5; weak D call: TRBD1 (5 bases). The germline V gene has CDR1 SGDLS and CDR2 YYNGEE. The V end lost 3 bases, the J end lost 4 bases, and 11 bases lay between the germline ends. The CDR3 totals 14 residues. The DNA for the CDR3 is TGTGCCAGCAGCGCCGCCGACAGAAATCAGCCCCAGCATTTT. This gives the protein CASSAADRNQPQHF.

The chain uses TRBV25-1 and TRBJ2-1; TRBD2 matches at 9 bases. The CDR3 consists of 15 residues. The V and J ends lost 2 bases and 4 bases, in that order; junction bases with no gene match: 3. Germline V lookup: CDR1 MGHDK, CDR2 SYGVNS. This CDR3 reads CASSESLAGYNEQFF. The CDR3 DNA follows: TGTGCCAGCAGTGAAAGCCTAGCGGGATACAATGAGCAGTTCTTC. The full variable domain, in which reference TRBV25-1 and TRBJ2-1 provide the parts outside the CDR3, is EADIYQTPRYLVIGTGKKITLECSQTMGHDKMYWYQQDPGMELHLIHYSYGVNSTEKGDLSSESTVSRIRTEHFPLTLESARPSHTSQYLCASSESLAGYNEQFFGPGTRLTVL.

V and J are TRBV19 and TRBJ2-2, with 7 bases identical to TRBD1. This CDR3 is built from 14 residues. Trimming at V came to 3 bases and at J to 7 bases, leaving 5 bases not matched to a gene. Germline assignment: CDR1 LNHDA and CDR2 SQIVND (reference sequence). CDR3: CASSMGQRNGELFF. As DNA, the CDR3 is TGTGCCAGTAGTATGGGACAGCGTAACGGGGAGCTGTTTTTT.

The rearrangement joins TRBV18 to TRBJ2-3; tentative D call: TRBD2 (6 bases). The ends were cut back, 3 bases at V and 7 bases at J, with 20 bases in the middle. From germline, CDR1 is KGHSH and CDR2 LQKENI. The CDR3 is 16 residues long. CDR3 coding DNA: TGTGCCAGCTCACCTCTAAGCGGTCCGGGGAGGAATACGCAGTATTTT. This codes for CASSPLSGPGRNTQYF. The variable domain in full, completed from reference TRBV18 and TRBJ2-3, reads NAGVMQNPRHLVRRRGQEARLRCSPMKGHSHVYWYRQLPEEGLKFMVYLQKENIIDESGMPKERFSAEFPKEGPSILRIQQVVRGDSAAYFCASSPLSGPGRNTQYFGPGTRLTVL.

The chain has TRBV7-6 and TRBJ2-5, with 7 bases that match TRBD2. Germline V gene sequence: CDR1 SGHVS, CDR2 FNYEAQ. CDR3 length: 11 amino acids. The trim removed 5 bases at V and 7 bases at J, leaving 1 base unmatched. The CDR3 bases are TGTGCCAGCAGCCCTAGCGGGACCCAGTACTTC. It translates to CASSPSGTQYF.

The chain joins TRBV30 to TRBJ1-5; TRBD1 agrees at 8 bases. The CDR3 has 15 amino acids. J gave up 4 bases and V 0 bases, and 5 bases lay outside the gene matches. Germline V lookup: CDR1 GTSNPN, CDR2 SVGIG (reference sequence). The CDR3 here is CAWSVQTGDNQPQHF. CDR3 nucleotides: TGTGCCTGGAGTGTCCAGACAGGGGATAATCAGCCCCAGCATTTT.

The chain recombines TRBV5-1 with TRBJ2-7; possible D gene TRBD1, 5 bases. V lost 0 bases and J 3 bases, leaving 10 bases between the germline ends. Germline V gene data show CDR1 as SGHRS and CDR2 as YFSETQ. The CDR3 has 14 residues. CDR3 nucleotides: TGCGCCAGCAGCTTGGTTCAGGGTATCTACGAGCAGTACTTC. Amino acid sequence: CASSLVQGIYEQYF.

This clone was observed a handful of times. V gene TRBV6-6 combines with J gene TRBJ1-1; D gene unclear. Germline V gene data show CDR1 as MNHNY and CDR2 as SVGAGI (reference sequence). Trimming left V 5 bases short and J 2 bases short, with 9 bases between. The CDR3 sequence is 13 residues long. This CDR3 reads CASSALYNTEAFF. The DNA of the CDR3 is TGTGCCAGCAGTGCGCTGTACAACACTGAAGCTTTCTTT.

The J gene is TRBJ2-7, the V gene TRBV19, with a possible D match to TRBD1 (5 bases). In germline, CDR1 is LNHDA, CDR2 SQIVND (reference sequence). This CDR3 contains 13 residues. Trimming stripped 5 bases from V and 4 bases from J, with 12 bases between. The CDR3 DNA sequence: TGTGCCAGTAGTTCAGGGCTTGGTTACGAGCAGTACTTC. Encoded protein: CASSSGLGYEQYF.

The chain has TRBV2 and TRBJ1-1; D not resolved. V was shortened by 9 bases and J by 0 bases, with 8 bases between the two germline ends. The CDR3 is 12 residues long. Germline V gene sequence: CDR1 SNHLY, CDR2 FYNNEI. The CDR3 nucleotides are TGTGCCAGGTCTCTTATGAACACTGAAGCTTTCTTT. Its translation is CARSLMNTEAFF.

CDR3 DNA sequence: TGTGCCAGCAGTTTATCGACTGTACTGAACACTGAAGCTTTCTTT. Its translation is CASSLSTVLNTEAFF. This rearrangement joins TRBV27 to TRBJ1-1; D is uncertain. This CDR3 region has 15 residues. Germline assignment: CDR1 MNHEY and CDR2 SMNVEV (reference sequence). V lost 0 bases to trimming and J lost 0 bases, with 8 bases between them.

This clone was observed a few times. The chain employs TRBV11-3 and TRBJ2-2; TRBD2 matches 12 bases. CDR1 is SGHNT and CDR2 is YENEEA in the germline V gene. This CDR3 is built from 16 residues. V trimming: 5 bases; J trimming: 6 bases; junction bases outside the gene matches: 7. The CDR3: CASSPGLAGSAGELFF. DNA of the CDR3: TGTGCCAGCAGCCCAGGACTAGCGGGATCCGCCGGGGAGCTGTTTTTT. Based on the CDR3 plus reference TRBV11-3 and TRBJ2-2, the full variable domain is EAGVVQSPRYKIIEKKQPVAFWCNPISGHNTLYWYLQNLGQGPELLIRYENEEAVDDSQLPKDRFSAERLKGVDSTLKIQPAELGDSAVYLCASSPGLAGSAGELFFGEGSRLTVL.

Only one count was recorded for this clone. The chain is built from TRBV7-9 and TRBJ2-7, with 9 bases lining up with TRBD1. Per germline, CDR1 SEHNR and CDR2 FQNEAQ (reference sequence). CDR3 length equals 13 residues. With V trimmed by 7 bases and J by 6 bases, 7 bases remained unmatched. The CDR3 protein is CASTPQGAGEQYF. CDR3 DNA: TGTGCCAGCACCCCACAGGGGGCAGGCGAGCAGTACTTC.

The V and J genes are TRBV28 and TRBJ2-1, with 9 positions matching TRBD2. The CDR3 is 16 amino acids. Germline CDR1 reads MDHEN; CDR2 reads SYDVKM. With 1 base clipped from V and 8 bases from J, the junction kept 9 bases outside the gene matches. CDR3 nucleotides: TGTGCCAGCAGTTTATACACGGGGCTAGCGGGATATGAGCAGTTCTTC. This encodes CASSLYTGLAGYEQFF.

V is TRBV19 and J is TRBJ1-3; the D is unclear. V was shortened by 1 base and J by 4 bases, with 11 bases between the two germline ends. The CDR3 covers 15 residues. Germline CDR1 is LNHDA and CDR2 is SQIVND (reference sequence). CDR3 region: CASSIAPYTGNTIYF. Here the CDR3 DNA reads TGTGCCAGTAGTATAGCGCCTTATACAGGAAACACCATATATTTT. The variable domain in full, with the rest retrieved from reference TRBV19 and TRBJ1-3, is DGGITQSPKYLFRKEGQNVTLSCEQNLNHDAMYWYRQDPGQGLRLIYYSQIVNDFQKGDIAEGYSVSREKKESFPLTVTSAQKNPTAFYLCASSIAPYTGNTIYFGEGSWLTVV.

The chain carries TRBV11-2 and TRBJ2-1; TRBD2 is a possible D gene (5 bases). The CDR3 has 12 amino acids. V lost 5 bases, J lost 10 bases, and 12 bases lay in between. The germline CDR1 and CDR2 sequences are SGHAT and FQNNGV. CDR3 nucleotides: TGTGCCAGCAGCCTACGCGGGTACGAGCAGTTCTTC. This sequence encodes CASSLRGYEQFF.

V usage is TRBV5-6 and J usage is TRBJ1-5; unclear D gene. This CDR3 region has 13 residues. V was cut by 0 bases and J by 6 bases, with 7 bases left in between. Germline assignment: CDR1 SGHDT and CDR2 YYEEEE. The CDR3 DNA reads TGTGCCAGCAGCTTGGCCGCGGGTCAGCCCCAGCATTTT. Translating gives CASSLAAGQPQHF.

The chain carries TRBV10-3 and TRBJ2-1; possibly TRBD2 for D (5 bases). The CDR3 runs to 13 residues. Germline V gives CDR1 ENHRY, CDR2 SYGVKD. Trimming took 2 bases from V and 6 from J, leaving 8 bases between them. The CDR3 region is CAISEATINEQFF. DNA of the CDR3: TGTGCCATCAGTGAGGCGACTATCAATGAGCAGTTCTTC.

The chain uses TRBV29-1 and TRBJ2-3; the match to TRBD2 covers 8 bases. The CDR3 has 18 residues. Per the germline V gene, CDR1 is SQVTM and CDR2 is ANQGSEA. Unmatched junction bases numbered 13, after V lost 0 bases and J lost 2 bases. CDR3 sequence (DNA): TGCAGCGTTGAAGATCAATTGGGGACTAGACCTTTCACAGATACGCAGTATTTT. It specifies CSVEDQLGTRPFTDTQYF.

The rearrangement joins TRBV5-1 to TRBJ2-7; 14 bases match TRBD2. This CDR3 has 16 amino acids. CDR1 and CDR2 (germline): SGHRS, YFSETQ. Losses at the gene ends were 3 bases for V and 2 bases for J; bases not matched to a gene: 4. The CDR3 region has the DNA TGCGCCAGCAGCTCATCGACTAGCGGGGGGGCCTACGAGCAGTACTTC. Translating gives CASSSSTSGGAYEQYF.

V usage is TRBV2 and J usage is TRBJ1-1; D is undetermined. The ends were cut back, 4 bases at V and 6 bases at J, with 15 bases in the middle. Germline V gives CDR1 SNHLY, CDR2 FYNNEI. This CDR3 is built from 14 residues. The CDR3 nucleotides read TGTGCCAGCAGTGCTCTCACCAAAGAGGCTGAAGCTTTCTTT. Translating gives CASSALTKEAEAFF.